In this sample, the clone carrying this T cell receptor (beta chain) turned up many times. Its antigen is as yet unknown. The germline V and J ends were trimmed by 3 bases and 9 bases, with 15 bases remaining between them. This CDR3 spans 14 amino acids. TCRdb redid the calling of the RT-PCR reads with MiXCR, one entry per CDR3 protein. The sample lists around 850,000 distinct CDR3 sequences, around 20% occurring once. The source of the sample is a study of response to subunit inactivated influenza vaccine. Overall study findings and caveats: Researchers suggested that each seasonal influenza vaccination recruits few new T cells.

The chain is built from TRBV12-3 or TRBV12-4 and TRBJ2-1; D possibly corresponds to TRBD1 (7 bases). The sequence was obtained from a man between 50 and 59 years old who received an inactivated influenza vaccine. The sequenced sample was PBMCs from blood, obtained 5 days after vaccination. CDR3 sequence reads: CASSFATGEVEQFF. The CDR3 bases are TGTGCCAGCAGTTTTGCCACAGGGGAGGTTGAGCAGTTCTTC.